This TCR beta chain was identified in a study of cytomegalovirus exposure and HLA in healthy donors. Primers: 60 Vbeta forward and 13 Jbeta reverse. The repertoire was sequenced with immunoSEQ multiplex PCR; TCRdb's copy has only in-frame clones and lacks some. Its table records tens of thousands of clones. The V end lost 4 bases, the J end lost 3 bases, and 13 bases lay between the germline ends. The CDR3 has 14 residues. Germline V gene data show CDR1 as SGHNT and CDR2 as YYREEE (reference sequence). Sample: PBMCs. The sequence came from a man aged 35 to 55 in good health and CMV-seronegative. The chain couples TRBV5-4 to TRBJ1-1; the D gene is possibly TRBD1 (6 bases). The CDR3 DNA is TGTGCCAGCAGCCCACCATACAGGGACACTGAAGCTTTCTTT. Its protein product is CASSPPYRDTEAFF.